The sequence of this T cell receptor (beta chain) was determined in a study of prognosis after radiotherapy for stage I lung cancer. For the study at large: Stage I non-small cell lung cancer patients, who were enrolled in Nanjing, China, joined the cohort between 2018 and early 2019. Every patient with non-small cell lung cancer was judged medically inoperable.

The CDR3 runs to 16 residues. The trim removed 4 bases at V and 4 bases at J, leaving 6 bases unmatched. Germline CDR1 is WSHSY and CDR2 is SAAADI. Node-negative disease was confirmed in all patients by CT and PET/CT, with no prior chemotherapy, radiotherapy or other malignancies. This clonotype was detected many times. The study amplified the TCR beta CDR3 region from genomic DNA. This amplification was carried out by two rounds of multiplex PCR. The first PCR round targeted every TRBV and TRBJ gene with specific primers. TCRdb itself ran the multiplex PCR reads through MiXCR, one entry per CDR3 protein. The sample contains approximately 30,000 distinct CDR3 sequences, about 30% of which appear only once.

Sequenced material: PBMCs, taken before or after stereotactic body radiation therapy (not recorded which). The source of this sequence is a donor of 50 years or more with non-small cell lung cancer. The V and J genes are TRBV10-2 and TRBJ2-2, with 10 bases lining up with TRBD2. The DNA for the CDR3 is TGCGCCAGCAGTGTGTGGCTAGCGGGAGCCACCGGGGAGCTGTTTTTT. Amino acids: CASSVWLAGATGELFF.